The clone carrying this TCR beta chain was seen just once. Its antigen is still unknown. The sample comes from a study of cytomegalovirus exposure and HLA in healthy donors. PCR employed 60 Vbeta and 13 Jbeta primers. Libraries were prepared by immunoSEQ multiplex PCR; TCRdb keeps only in-frame clonotypes and omits some of them. The sample has about 99,000 clones; 65% to 85% are singletons. Per the germline V gene, CDR1 is MDHEN and CDR2 is SYDVKM. The germline V and J ends were trimmed by 8 bases and 3 bases, with 10 bases remaining between them. The CDR3 totals 12 residues. Study conclusions and caveats: A later analysis appeared to link common viral pathogens to several of the most significant clusters. Sequencing probably produced one cluster of sequence variants that were highly shared.

Likely unrecorded immune exposures existed in these nominally healthy donors. The specimen was PBMCs. V gene TRBV28 combines with J gene TRBJ2-5, with D possibly being TRBD1 (5 bases). The receptor's source is a man aged 35-49 years in good health and CMV-seronegative. The CDR3 coding sequence is TGTGCCAGCCCAGGGCCTGAAGAGACCCAGTACTTC. Its protein is CASPGPEETQYF.